This T cell receptor beta chain derives from a study of T cells in Graves' hyperthyroidism and ophthalmopathy. Study results and caveats: Ophthalmopathy was model-predicted a median about 7.1 months pre-onset. The blood repertoire included most of the expanded thyroid clonotypes above 0.001.

Ophthalmopathy patients had Clinical Activity Score at least 3, NOSPECS grade at least 4, duration under 3 months. The authors took PBMCs from about 9.5 ml fresh peripheral blood. This clonotype was observed at least ten times. The antigen remains undetermined. RNA transcripts were the template for amplifying TCR beta CDR3 regions. During a first-round RT-PCR of the TCR CDR3, the HTBI primer set was used. MiXCR, run by TCRdb on the multiplex PCR reads, gives a single entry per CDR3 protein. Among under 350,000 distinct CDR3 sequences listed, roughly 15% were seen once. V dropped 7 bases and J dropped 2 bases, with 12 bases sitting between them. The CDR3 has 14 residues.

Source material: blood. The V gene is TRBV12-3 or TRBV12-4, the J gene TRBJ1-3; D possibly corresponds to TRBD1 (5 bases). The source of this sequence is a woman between 40 and 50 years old with Graves' ophthalmopathy. CDR3 DNA: TGTGCCAGCATCACAGGAGGGACTGGAAACACCATATATTTT. This sequence encodes CASITGGTGNTIYF.